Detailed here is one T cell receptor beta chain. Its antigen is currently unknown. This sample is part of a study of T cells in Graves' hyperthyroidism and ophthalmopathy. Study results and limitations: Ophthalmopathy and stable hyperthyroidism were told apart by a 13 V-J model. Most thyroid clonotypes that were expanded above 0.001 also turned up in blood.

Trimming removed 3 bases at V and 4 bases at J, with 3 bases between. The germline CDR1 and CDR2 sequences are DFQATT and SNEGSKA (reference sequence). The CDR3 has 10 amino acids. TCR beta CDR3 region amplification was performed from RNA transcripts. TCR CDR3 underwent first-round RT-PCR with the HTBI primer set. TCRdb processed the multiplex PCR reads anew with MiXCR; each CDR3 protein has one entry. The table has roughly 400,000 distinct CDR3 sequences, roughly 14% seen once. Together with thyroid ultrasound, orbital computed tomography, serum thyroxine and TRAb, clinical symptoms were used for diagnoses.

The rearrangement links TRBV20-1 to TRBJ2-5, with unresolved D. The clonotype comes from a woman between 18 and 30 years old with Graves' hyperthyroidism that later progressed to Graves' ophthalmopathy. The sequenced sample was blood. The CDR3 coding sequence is TGCAGTGCTAGCGGAGAGACCCAGTACTTC. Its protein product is CSASGETQYF.